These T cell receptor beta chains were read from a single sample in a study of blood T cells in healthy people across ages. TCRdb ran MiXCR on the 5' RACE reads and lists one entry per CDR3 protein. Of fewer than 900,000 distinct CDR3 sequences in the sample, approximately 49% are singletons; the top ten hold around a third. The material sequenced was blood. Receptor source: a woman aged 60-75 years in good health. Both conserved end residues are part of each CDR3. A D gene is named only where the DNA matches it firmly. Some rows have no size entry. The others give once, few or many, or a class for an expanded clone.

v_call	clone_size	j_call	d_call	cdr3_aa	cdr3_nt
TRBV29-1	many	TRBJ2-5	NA	CSSTGALAETQYF	TGCAGCTCTACTGGGGCTCTCGCAGAGACCCAGTACTTC
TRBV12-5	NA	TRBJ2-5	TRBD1	CASGSARGRQETQYF	TGTGCTAGTGGTTCGGCCAGGGGGCGGCAAGAGACCCAGTACTTC
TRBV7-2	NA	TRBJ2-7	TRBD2	CASSIASGSIYEQYF	TGTGCCAGCAGCATTGCTAGCGGGAGTATTTACGAGCAGTACTTC
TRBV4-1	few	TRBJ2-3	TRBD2	CASSPNSGSRDTQYF	TGCGCCAGCAGCCCCAATAGCGGGAGCAGGGATACGCAGTATTTT
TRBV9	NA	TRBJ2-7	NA	CASSVGQDPSYEQYF	TGTGCCAGCAGCGTAGGTCAGGATCCCTCCTACGAGCAGTACTTC
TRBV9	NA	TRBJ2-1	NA	CASSVAGFNNEQFF	TGTGCCAGCAGCGTAGCGGGATTCAACAATGAGCAGTTCTTC
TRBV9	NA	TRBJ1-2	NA	CASSVDWREVSYGYTF	TGTGCCAGCAGCGTAGATTGGAGGGAGGTGTCATATGGCTACACCTTC
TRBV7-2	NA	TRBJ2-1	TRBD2	CASSPRVIAGVRGREQFF	TGTGCCAGCAGCCCCAGGGTTATAGCGGGAGTGCGGGGGAGGGAGCAGTTCTTC
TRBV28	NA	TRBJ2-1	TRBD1	CASSPSGTGGWDERFF	TGTGCCAGCAGTCCCTCCGGGACAGGGGGTTGGGATGAGCGGTTCTTC
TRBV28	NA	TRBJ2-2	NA	CASSFQILPGELFF	TGTGCCAGCAGTTTCCAAATCCTCCCCGGGGAGCTGTTTTTT
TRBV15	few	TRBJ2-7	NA	CATSREGQTYEQYF	TGTGCCACCAGCAGAGAGGGGCAGACCTACGAGCAGTACTTC
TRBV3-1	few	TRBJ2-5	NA	CASSQEGSRETQYF	TGTGCCAGCAGCCAAGAGGGCAGTCGAGAGACCCAGTACTTC
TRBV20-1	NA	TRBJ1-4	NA	CSARDGGEKLFF	TGCAGTGCTAGGGACGGAGGGGAAAAACTGTTTTTT
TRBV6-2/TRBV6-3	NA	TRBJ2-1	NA	CASSAQGGVRETQFF	TGTGCCAGCAGTGCCCAGGGAGGTGTTCGGGAGACCCAGTTCTTC
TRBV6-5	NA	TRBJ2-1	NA	CASSYPHIKEFF	TGTGCCAGCAGTTACCCGCACATTAAGGAGTTCTTC
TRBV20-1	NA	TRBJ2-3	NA	CSAEQIRSRSTDTQYF	TGCAGTGCCGAACAGATTCGGAGCCGTAGCACAGATACGCAGTATTTT
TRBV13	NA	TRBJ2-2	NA	CASSHPRESNTGELFF	TGTGCCAGCAGCCACCCCCGAGAATCGAACACCGGGGAGCTGTTTTTT
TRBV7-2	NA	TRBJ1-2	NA	CASSLAPGAEGYTF	TGTGCCAGCAGCTTAGCCCCAGGGGCCGAAGGCTACACCTTC
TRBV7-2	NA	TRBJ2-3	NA	CASSSGYSTDTQYF	TGTGCCAGCAGCTCTGGGTACTCCACAGATACGCAGTATTTT
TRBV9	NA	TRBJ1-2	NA	CASSVGGGYTF	TGTGCCAGCAGCGTAGGAGGCGGCTACACCTTC
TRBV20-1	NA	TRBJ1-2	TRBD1	CSARDPGQDGYGYTF	TGCAGTGCTAGAGACCCGGGACAGGACGGCTATGGCTACACCTTC
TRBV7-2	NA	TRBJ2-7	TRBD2	CASSLAAGGRYSYGQYF	TGTGCCAGCAGCTTAGCGGCGGGAGGGAGATACTCCTACGGGCAGTACTTC
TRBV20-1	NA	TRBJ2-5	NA	CSARDRGAQQCAQYF	TGCAGTGCTAGAGATCGTGGGGCCCAGCAATGCGCCCAGTACTTC
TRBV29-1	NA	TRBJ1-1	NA	CSVARGDTEAFF	TGCAGCGTTGCGAGGGGGGACACTGAAGCTTTCTTT
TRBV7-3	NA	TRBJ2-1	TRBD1	CASSPRTGYNEQFF	TGTGCCAGCAGCCCCCGGACAGGGTACAATGAGCAGTTCTTC
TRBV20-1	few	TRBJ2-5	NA	CSAIRISRGAQETQYF	TGCAGTGCTATCAGGATAAGTAGAGGAGCACAAGAGACCCAGTACTTC
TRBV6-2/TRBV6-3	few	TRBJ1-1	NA	CASGYPGEAFF	TGTGCCAGCGGCTACCCCGGAGAAGCTTTCTTT
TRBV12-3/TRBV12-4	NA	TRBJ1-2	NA	CASSLANWYTF	TGTGCCAGCAGTTTAGCGAACTGGTACACCTTC
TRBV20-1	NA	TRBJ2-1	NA	CSARESSSYEQFF	TGCAGTGCTAGAGAATCGTCCTCCTACGAGCAGTTCTTC
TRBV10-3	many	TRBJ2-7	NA	CAISPSSGSYEQYF	TGTGCCATCAGCCCCTCGTCGGGTTCCTACGAGCAGTACTTC
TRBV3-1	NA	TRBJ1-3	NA	CASSKSRAAGNTIYF	TGTGCCAGCAGCAAAAGCAGGGCGGCAGGAAACACCATATATTTT
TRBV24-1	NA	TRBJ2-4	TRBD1	CATSDSGTGGANIQYF	TGTGCCACCAGTGATTCCGGGACAGGGGGCGCGAACATTCAGTACTTC
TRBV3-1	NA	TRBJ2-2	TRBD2	CASSPGGDTGELFF	TGTGCCAGCAGCCCTGGGGGGGACACCGGGGAGCTGTTTTTT